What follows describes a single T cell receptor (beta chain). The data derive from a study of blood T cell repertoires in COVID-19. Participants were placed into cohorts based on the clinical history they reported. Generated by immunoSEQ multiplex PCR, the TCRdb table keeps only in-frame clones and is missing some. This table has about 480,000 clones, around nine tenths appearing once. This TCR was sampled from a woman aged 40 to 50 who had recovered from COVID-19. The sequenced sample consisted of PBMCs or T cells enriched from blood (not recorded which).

The DNA for the CDR3 is TGTGCCAGCAGCCTCAACCAGAGAGGCTATGAGGGCTACACCTTC. It codes for CASSLNQRGYEGYTF. The chain joins TRBV3-1 (or the pseudogene TRBV3-2) to TRBJ1-2; D is unclear. CDR1 and CDR2 from the germline V gene are LGHDT and YNNKEL (reference sequence). This CDR3 has 15 residues. Trimming pared 4 bases from V and 8 bases from J, leaving 20 bases between.